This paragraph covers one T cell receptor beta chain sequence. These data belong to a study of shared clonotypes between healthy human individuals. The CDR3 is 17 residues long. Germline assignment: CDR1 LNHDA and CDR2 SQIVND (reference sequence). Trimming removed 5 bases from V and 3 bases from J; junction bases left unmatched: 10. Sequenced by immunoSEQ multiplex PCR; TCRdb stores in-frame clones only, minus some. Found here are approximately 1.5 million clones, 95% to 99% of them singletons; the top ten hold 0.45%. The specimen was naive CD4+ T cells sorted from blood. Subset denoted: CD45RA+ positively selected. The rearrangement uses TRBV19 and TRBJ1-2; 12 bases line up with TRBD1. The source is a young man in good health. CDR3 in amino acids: CASSPGQGARMDYGYTF. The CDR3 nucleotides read TGTGCCAGTAGTCCGGGACAGGGGGCGCGGATGGACTATGGCTACACCTTC.